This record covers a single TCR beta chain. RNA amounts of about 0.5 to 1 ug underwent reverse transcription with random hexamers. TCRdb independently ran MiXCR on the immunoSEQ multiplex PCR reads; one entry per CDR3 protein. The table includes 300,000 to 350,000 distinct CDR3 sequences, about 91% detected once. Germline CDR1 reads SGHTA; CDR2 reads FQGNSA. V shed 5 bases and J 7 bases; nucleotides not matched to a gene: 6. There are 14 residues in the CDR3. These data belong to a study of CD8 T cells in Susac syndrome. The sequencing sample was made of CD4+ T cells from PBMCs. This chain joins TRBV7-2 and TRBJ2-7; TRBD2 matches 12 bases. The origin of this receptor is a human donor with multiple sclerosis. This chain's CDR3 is CASSTLAGGLEQYF. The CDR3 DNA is TGTGCCAGCAGCACCCTAGCGGGAGGGTTGGAGCAGTACTTC. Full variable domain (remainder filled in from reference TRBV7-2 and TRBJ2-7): GAGVSQSPSNKVTEKGKDVELRCDPISGHTALYWYRQSLGQGLEFLIYFQGNSAPDKSGLPSDRFSAERTGGSVSTLTIQRTQQEDSAVYLCASSTLAGGLEQYFGPGTRLTVT.